The 24 T cell receptor beta chains below were found in one sample sequenced in a study of T-cell memory formation after mild COVID-19. TCRdb recomputed calls from the 5' RACE reads with MiXCR, one row per CDR3 protein. This sample has 55,000 to 75,000 distinct CDR3 sequences, with 28% found just once. Sequencing was carried out using PBMCs or a T cell subset sorted from them (not recorded which). These receptors all stem from a man between 18 and 29 years old who had mild COVID-19 (a few samples of this study predate the infection). Cell type and time point are not known.

The V gene is TRBV6-2 or TRBV6-3, the J gene TRBJ2-2; TRBD1 matches at 7 bases. CDR3 length: 16 amino acids. In germline, CDR1 is MNHEY, CDR2 SVGEGT. J was trimmed by 5 bases and V by 1 base; bases with no gene match: 7. CDR3 sequence reads: CASSYYAGGQTGELFF. The CDR3 coding sequence is TGTGCCAGCAGTTACTACGCAGGGGGTCAGACCGGGGAGCTGTTTTTT.

This clonotype occurred a few times. This chain joins TRBV2 and TRBJ1-1, with D perhaps TRBD1 (5 bases). The CDR3 runs to 15 residues. Per germline, CDR1 SNHLY and CDR2 FYNNEI. With 6 bases removed from V and 5 bases from J, the gap between germline ends came to 19 bases. CDR3 DNA sequence: TGTGCCAGCAGGGAGACCCACGGGGGAGGGACTGAAGCTTTCTTT. Protein: CASRETHGGGTEAFF.

The V call is TRBV5-1, the J call TRBJ2-1, with no clear D. Trimming left V 0 bases short and J 3 bases short, with 10 bases between. CDR1 is SGHRS and CDR2 is YFSETQ in the germline V gene. The CDR3 has 15 residues. CDR3 loop: CASSLVDSGYNEQFF. CDR3 DNA: TGCGCCAGCAGCTTGGTCGATTCCGGCTACAATGAGCAGTTCTTC.

V usage is TRBV27 and J usage is TRBJ2-3; the D is unclear. V lost 2 bases to trimming and J lost 4 bases, with 10 bases between them. This CDR3 contains 14 residues. In germline, CDR1 is MNHEY, CDR2 SMNVEV (reference sequence). CDR3 amino acids: CASSLGQAPDTQYF. CDR3 DNA sequence: TGTGCCAGCAGTTTAGGTCAGGCGCCAGATACGCAGTATTTT.

The rearrangement joins TRBV27 to TRBJ1-2; D remains ambiguous. V lost 2 bases, J lost 4 bases, and 11 bases lay in between. Germline lookup yields CDR1 MNHEY and CDR2 SMNVEV (reference sequence). The CDR3 has 14 amino acids. CDR3 in DNA: TGTGCCAGCAGTTTAAAGGGAAGGGCCTATGGCTACACCTTC. It is translated as CASSLKGRAYGYTF.

The V gene is TRBV5-1, the J gene TRBJ1-2; D is uncertain. The CDR3 spans 13 residues. V was pared by 5 bases and J by 4 bases, with 12 bases between. The germline V gene has CDR1 SGHRS and CDR2 YFSETQ. The CDR3 is CASRPGASYGYTF. The CDR3 DNA follows: TGCGCCAGCAGGCCAGGTGCCTCCTATGGCTACACCTTC.

The chain links TRBV27 to TRBJ2-7; TRBD1 agrees at 9 bases. Per germline, CDR1 MNHEY and CDR2 SMNVEV (reference sequence). The CDR3 has 16 amino acids. The J segment lost 5 bases and the V segment lost 5 bases, leaving 13 bases of the junction unmatched. This chain's CDR3 is CASSPARDRVMDEQYV. The CDR3 nucleotides are TGTGCCAGCAGTCCCGCCCGGGACAGGGTAATGGACGAGCAGTACGTC.

This clonotype was recorded a few times. The rearrangement uses TRBV7-9 and TRBJ2-2; D remains unclear. The CDR3 covers 14 residues. V dropped 5 bases and J dropped 1 base, with 8 bases sitting between them. Germline assignment: CDR1 SEHNR and CDR2 FQNEAQ (reference sequence). The CDR3 region is CASSVTENTGELFF. CDR3 DNA: TGTGCCAGCAGCGTCACAGAGAACACCGGGGAGCTGTTTTTT.

This clonotype was picked up a small number of times. V usage is TRBV12-5 and J usage is TRBJ2-5; D call uncertain. This CDR3 contains 14 residues. CDR1 is LGHNT, CDR2 FRNRAP, per germline. Trimming removed 2 bases at V and 5 bases at J, with 12 bases between. The CDR3 here is CASGLNRAPETQYF. The CDR3, as DNA: TGTGCTAGTGGTTTGAACCGGGCCCCGGAGACCCAGTACTTC.

The chain joins TRBV6-5 to TRBJ2-3; tentatively, D is TRBD1 or TRBD2 (5 bases each). Trimming took 0 bases from V and 4 from J, leaving 14 bases between them. The CDR3 covers 16 residues. Germline V gives CDR1 MNHEY, CDR2 SVGAGI. The CDR3 loop reads CASSYSISRDADTQYF. The CDR3 DNA sequence: TGTGCCAGCAGTTACTCGATTTCCAGGGACGCAGATACGCAGTATTTT.

The rearrangement links TRBV6-5 to TRBJ2-3; no clear D. Germline CDR1 and CDR2: MNHEY and SVGAGI. Trimming removed 6 bases from V and 10 bases from J, with 14 bases in between. CDR3 size: 12 residues. CDR3 in DNA: TGTGCCAGCAGCCAGAGTCACCCTGCGCAGTATTTT. Translating it yields CASSQSHPAQYF.

This chain links TRBV29-1 with TRBJ1-2; 8 bases are shared with TRBD1. With 7 bases clipped from V and 7 bases from J, the junction kept 11 bases outside the gene matches. This CDR3 spans 13 amino acids. Germline V CDR1 and CDR2: SQVTM, ANQGSEA. The CDR3, as DNA: TGCAGCGCTATACGACAGGGGAGGACTGGCTACACCTTC. Translating it yields CSAIRQGRTGYTF.

The chain joins TRBV7-6 to TRBJ2-3, with D perhaps matching TRBD1 or TRBD2 (5 bases each). Trimming cost V 5 bases and J 4 bases, with 19 bases left between them. Germline-derived CDR1 and CDR2 are SGHVS and FNYEAQ. This CDR3 spans 16 amino acids. The CDR3 DNA is TGTGCCAGCAGCCCGAGGGACCTCGGGGCCCCAGATACGCAGTATTTT. Amino acids: CASSPRDLGAPDTQYF. Supplemented by reference TRBV7-6 and TRBJ2-3, the full variable domain reads GAGVSQSPRYKVTKRGQDVALRCDPISGHVSLYWYRQALGQGPEFLTYFNYEAQQDKSGLPNDRFSAERPEGSISTLTIQRTEQRDSAMYRCASSPRDLGAPDTQYFGPGTRLTVL.

The rearrangement links TRBV4-3 to TRBJ2-2, with TRBD2 matching over 9 bases. The CDR3 covers 19 residues. V was pared by 4 bases and J by 4 bases, with 16 bases of the junction left unmatched. CDR1 LGHNA and CDR2 YSLEER come from the germline V gene. CDR3 in amino acids: CASSPNSGGLLSSTGELFF. Written as DNA, the CDR3 is TGCGCCAGCAGCCCTAATAGCGGGGGCCTCCTAAGTAGCACCGGGGAGCTGTTTTTT.

This chain joins TRBV10-3 and TRBJ2-6; TRBD2 is a possible D gene (6 bases). CDR1 is ENHRY and CDR2 is SYGVKD in the germline V gene. The length of the CDR3 is 18 residues. Deletions cut 6 bases from V and 0 bases from J, with 18 bases between. The CDR3 region has the DNA TGTGCCATCAGCCGCGGGGAGGAGGGTGCCTCTGGGGCCAACGTCCTGACTTTC. Its translation: CAISRGEEGASGANVLTF.

At least ten counts were recorded for this clonotype. CDR3 bases: TGCAGCGTTGTCCTCTCTGGGGCCAACGTCCTGACTTTC. Translated, it gives CSVVLSGANVLTF. V and J are TRBV29-1 and TRBJ2-6; D unresolved. In germline, CDR1 is SQVTM, CDR2 ANQGSEA. Trimming pared 4 bases from V and 0 bases from J, leaving 4 bases between. This CDR3 has 13 residues. Variable domain in full (rest from reference TRBV29-1 and TRBJ2-6): SAVISQKPSRDICQRGTSLTIQCQVDSQVTMMFWYRQQPGQSLTLIATANQGSEATYESGFVIDKFPISRPNLTFSTLTVSNMSPEDSSIYLCSVVLSGANVLTFGAGSRLTVL.

V is TRBV5-1 and J is TRBJ2-1, with D possibly being TRBD2 (5 bases). CDR1 is SGHRS and CDR2 is YFSETQ in the germline V gene. This CDR3 spans 15 amino acids. Trimming stripped 4 bases from V and 0 bases from J, with 11 bases between. CDR3 amino acids: CASSPGVLSYNEQFF. The CDR3 nucleotides are TGCGCCAGCAGCCCCGGGGTCCTCTCCTACAATGAGCAGTTCTTC.

This chain links TRBV4-1 with TRBJ2-2; D assignment may be TRBD1 or TRBD2 (6 bases each). V lost 6 bases and J lost 6, with 14 bases in between. Germline V CDR1 and CDR2: MGHRA, YSYEKL. The CDR3 length is 14 residues. CDR3 sequence reads: CASRLWGAPGELFF. The CDR3 DNA is TGCGCCAGCAGACTTTGGGGGGCTCCCGGGGAGCTGTTTTTT.

This clonotype appeared a few times. The chain uses TRBV3-1 and TRBJ2-7, with D perhaps matching TRBD1 (5 bases). Germline V gives CDR1 LGHDT, CDR2 YNNKEL (reference sequence). The CDR3 covers 11 residues. Between the trimmed V and J ends, which lost 6 bases and 4 bases, there was a span of 7 bases. The CDR3 region has the DNA TGTGCCAGCAGTCACAGGTACGAGCAGTACGTC. Amino acid sequence: CASSHRYEQYV.

This clonotype was detected a few times. V gene TRBV5-6 combines with J gene TRBJ2-5; D tentatively fits TRBD1 or TRBD2 (5 bases each). Trimming stripped 3 bases from V and 1 base from J, with 7 bases between. Per germline, CDR1 SGHDT and CDR2 YYEEEE. This CDR3 has 13 residues. This CDR3 reads CASSYGTQETQYF. The CDR3 DNA sequence: TGTGCCAGCAGCTATGGGACCCAAGAGACCCAGTACTTC.

This clonotype was counted between two and nine times. The CDR3 DNA follows: TGCGCCAGCAGCCAAGATATGTGGACAGGCTCCTACAATGAGCAGTTCTTC. Translating gives CASSQDMWTGSYNEQFF. The V call is TRBV4-1, the J call TRBJ2-1; 7 bases are a match to TRBD1. The trim removed 0 bases at V and 0 bases at J, leaving 5 bases unmatched. Germline V gene lookup returns CDR1 MGHRA and CDR2 YSYEKL. The CDR3 runs 17 residues.

The chain recombines TRBV13 with TRBJ2-1; a weak D match, TRBD1 (6 bases). This CDR3 region has 16 residues. Germline loops: CDR1 PRHDT, CDR2 FYEKMQ (reference sequence). Trimming stripped 0 bases from V and 8 bases from J, with 17 bases between. The CDR3 nucleotides are TGTGCCAGCAGCTTAGGTTCGCAGGGGCGTGTGGATGAGCAGTTCTTC. Encoded protein: CASSLGSQGRVDEQFF.

V gene TRBV6-2 or TRBV6-3 combines with J gene TRBJ2-7, with D tentatively TRBD2 (6 bases). Germline CDR1 reads MNHEY; CDR2 reads SVGEGT. V gave up 0 bases and J gave up 5 bases, with 20 bases separating them. The CDR3 is 17 residues long. CDR3 amino acids: CASSYSPQVGGYHEQYF. In DNA form, the CDR3 reads TGTGCCAGCAGTTACTCCCCTCAGGTAGGAGGGTACCACGAGCAGTACTTC.

V and J are TRBV7-8 and TRBJ1-1, with 7 nucleotides matching TRBD1. The CDR3 sequence is 11 residues long. CDR1 SGHVS and CDR2 FQNEAQ come from the germline V gene. The junction had 4 bases not matched to a gene; V was cut back by 5 bases and J by 10 bases. The CDR3 bases are TGTGCCAGCAGCCTTGGGACAGTAGCTTTCTTT. Its protein product is CASSLGTVAFF.